The clone carrying this TCR beta chain was detected only a few times. The beta constant-region primer was an equimolar mix of two oligonucleotides covering TRBC1 and TRBC2. The ligated cDNA underwent four PCR rounds using SP2 and nested alpha and beta constant-region primers. Via MiXCR, TCRdb re-called the UMI-ligation and nested PCR reads, giving one row per CDR3 protein. The sample gives 20,000 to 25,000 distinct CDR3 sequences, 7% to 10% of which show up once; about a fifth is in the top ten. The length of the CDR3 is 13 residues. Between the trimmed V and J ends, which lost 1 base and 3 bases, there was a span of 9 bases. The germline gives CDR1 SQVTM, CDR2 ANQGSEA. The data are from a study of naive and memory T cell subsets. Cells stained for CD3, CD4, CD8, CD45RA and CD27 were sorted into four subsets.

This sequence joins TRBV29-1 and TRBJ1-2; D gene ambiguous. The sample comprised central memory CD8+ T cells from blood. The sequence derives from a human donor in good health. CDR3 sequence reads: CSVEVAYDYGYTF. The CDR3 DNA follows: TGCAGCGTTGAAGTGGCTTACGACTATGGCTACACCTTC.